This T cell receptor (beta chain) was captured in a study of technical replicates of blood from several donors. The protocol was immunoSEQ multiplex PCR, while the TCRdb copy is restricted to in-frame clones and leaves out a portion. This repertoire shows tens of thousands of clones, roughly nine tenths found once; its top ten account for about 3.7%. This CDR3 comprises 12 residues. Between the trimmed V and J ends, which lost 7 bases and 2 bases, there was a span of 12 bases. The germline gives CDR1 SQVTM, CDR2 ANQGSEA. The sample consisted of PBMCs. The TCR comes from a human donor in good health. Some clones in this sample may be carry-over from other donors' samples. This chain connects TRBV29-1 to TRBJ2-7; D is undetermined. This CDR3 reads CSGITATYEQYF. DNA for the CDR3: TGCAGCGGGATCACAGCCACCTACGAGCAGTACTTC.